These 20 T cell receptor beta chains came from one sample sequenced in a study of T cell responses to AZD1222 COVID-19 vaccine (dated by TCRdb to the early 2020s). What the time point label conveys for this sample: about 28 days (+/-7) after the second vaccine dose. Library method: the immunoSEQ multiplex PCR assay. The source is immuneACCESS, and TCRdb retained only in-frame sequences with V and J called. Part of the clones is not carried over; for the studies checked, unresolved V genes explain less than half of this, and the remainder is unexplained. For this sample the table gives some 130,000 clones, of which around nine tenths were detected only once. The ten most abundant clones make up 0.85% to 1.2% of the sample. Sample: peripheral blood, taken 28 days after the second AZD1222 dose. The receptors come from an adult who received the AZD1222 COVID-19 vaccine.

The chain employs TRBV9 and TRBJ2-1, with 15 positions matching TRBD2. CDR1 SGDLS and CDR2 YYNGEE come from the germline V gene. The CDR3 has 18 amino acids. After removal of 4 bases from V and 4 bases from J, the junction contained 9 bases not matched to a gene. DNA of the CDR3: TGTGCCAGCAGCCCAAGCGGACTAGCGGGGGGGCGGTACAATGAGCAGTTCTTC. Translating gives CASSPSGLAGGRYNEQFF.

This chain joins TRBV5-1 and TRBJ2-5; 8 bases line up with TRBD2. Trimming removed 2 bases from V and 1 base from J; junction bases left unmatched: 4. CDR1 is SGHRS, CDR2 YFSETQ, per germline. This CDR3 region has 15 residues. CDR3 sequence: CASSFSGTSQETQYF. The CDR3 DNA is TGCGCCAGCAGCTTCTCCGGGACTAGCCAAGAGACCCAGTACTTC.

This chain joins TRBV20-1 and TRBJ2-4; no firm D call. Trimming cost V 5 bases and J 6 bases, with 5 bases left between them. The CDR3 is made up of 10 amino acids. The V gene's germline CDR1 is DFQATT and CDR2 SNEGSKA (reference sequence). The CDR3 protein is CSAGLNIQYF. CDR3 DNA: TGCAGTGCTGGCCTAAACATTCAGTACTTC.

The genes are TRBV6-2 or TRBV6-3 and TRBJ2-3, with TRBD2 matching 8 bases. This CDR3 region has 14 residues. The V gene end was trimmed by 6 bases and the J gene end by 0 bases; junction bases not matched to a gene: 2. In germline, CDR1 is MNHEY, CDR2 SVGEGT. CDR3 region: CASSRLASTDTQYF. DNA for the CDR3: TGTGCCAGCAGCCGACTAGCGAGCACAGATACGCAGTATTTT.

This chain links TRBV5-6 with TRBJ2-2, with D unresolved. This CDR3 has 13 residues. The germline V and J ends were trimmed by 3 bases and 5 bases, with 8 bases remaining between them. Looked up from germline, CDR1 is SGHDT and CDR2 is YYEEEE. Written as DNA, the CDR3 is TGTGCCAGCAGCTCCGATTTTACCGGGGAGCTGTTTTTT. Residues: CASSSDFTGELFF.

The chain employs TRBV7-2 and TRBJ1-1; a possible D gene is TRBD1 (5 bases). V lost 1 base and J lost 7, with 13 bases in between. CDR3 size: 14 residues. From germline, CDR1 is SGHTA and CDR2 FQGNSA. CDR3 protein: CASSLDGQGFEAFF. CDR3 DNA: TGTGCCAGCAGCTTAGACGGGCAGGGCTTTGAAGCTTTCTTT.

The chain's CDR3 is CASSLRGAGTDTQYF. The CDR3 coding sequence is TGTGCCAGCAGCTTAAGGGGGGCTGGCACAGATACGCAGTATTTT. The V gene is TRBV13, the J gene TRBJ2-3; perhaps D is TRBD1 or TRBD2 (6 bases each). The V end lost 2 bases, the J end lost 1 base, and 10 bases lay between the germline ends. This CDR3 spans 15 amino acids. The germline CDR1 and CDR2 sequences are PRHDT and FYEKMQ (reference sequence). The whole variable domain, filled in from reference TRBV13 and TRBJ2-3, reads AAGVIQSPRHLIKEKRETATLKCYPIPRHDTVYWYQQGPGQDPQFLISFYEKMQSDKGSIPDRFSAQQFSDYHSELNMSSLELGDSALYFCASSLRGAGTDTQYFGPGTRLTVL.

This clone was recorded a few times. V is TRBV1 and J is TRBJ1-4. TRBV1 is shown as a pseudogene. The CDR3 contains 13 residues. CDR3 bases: TGCACCAGCAGCCAGCGCAATAATGAAAAACTGTTTTTT. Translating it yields CTSSQRNNEKLFF.

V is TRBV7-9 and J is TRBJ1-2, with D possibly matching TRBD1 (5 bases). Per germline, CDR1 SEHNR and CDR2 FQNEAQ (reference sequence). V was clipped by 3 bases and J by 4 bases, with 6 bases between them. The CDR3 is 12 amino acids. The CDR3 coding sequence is TGTGCCAGCAGCTTCGGGGCCTATGGCTACACCTTC. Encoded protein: CASSFGAYGYTF.

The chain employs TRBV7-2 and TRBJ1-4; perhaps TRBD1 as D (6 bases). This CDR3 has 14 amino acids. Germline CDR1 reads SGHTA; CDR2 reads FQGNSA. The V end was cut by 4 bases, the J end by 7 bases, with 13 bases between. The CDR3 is CASSSTGGFEKLFF. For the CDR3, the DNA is TGTGCCAGCAGCTCGACAGGAGGATTTGAAAAACTGTTTTTT.

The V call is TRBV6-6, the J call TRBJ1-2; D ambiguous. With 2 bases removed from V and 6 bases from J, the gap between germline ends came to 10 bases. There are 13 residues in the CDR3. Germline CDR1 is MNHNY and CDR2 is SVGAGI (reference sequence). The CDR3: CASSYTGADGYTF. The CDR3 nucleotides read TGTGCCAGCAGTTACACGGGAGCGGATGGCTACACCTTC.

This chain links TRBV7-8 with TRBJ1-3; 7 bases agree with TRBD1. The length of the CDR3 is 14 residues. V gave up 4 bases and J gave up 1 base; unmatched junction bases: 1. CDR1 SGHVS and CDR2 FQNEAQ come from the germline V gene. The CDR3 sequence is CASSSTGSGNTIYF. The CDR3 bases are TGTGCCAGCAGCTCGACAGGGTCTGGAAACACCATATATTTT.

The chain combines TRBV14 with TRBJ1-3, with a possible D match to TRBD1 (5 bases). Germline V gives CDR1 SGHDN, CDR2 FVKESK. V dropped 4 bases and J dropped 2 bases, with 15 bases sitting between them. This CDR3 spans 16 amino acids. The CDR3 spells CASSRSEAGTGNTIYF. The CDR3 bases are TGTGCCAGCAGCCGGAGCGAGGCAGGGACTGGAAACACCATATATTTT.

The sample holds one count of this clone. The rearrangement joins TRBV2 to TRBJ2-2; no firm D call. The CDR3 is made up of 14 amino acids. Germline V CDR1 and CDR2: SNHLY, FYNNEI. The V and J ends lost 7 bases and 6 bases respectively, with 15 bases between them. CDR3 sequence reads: CASMVGPGPGELFF. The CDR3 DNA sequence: TGTGCCAGCATGGTCGGGCCTGGACCCGGGGAGCTGTTTTTT.

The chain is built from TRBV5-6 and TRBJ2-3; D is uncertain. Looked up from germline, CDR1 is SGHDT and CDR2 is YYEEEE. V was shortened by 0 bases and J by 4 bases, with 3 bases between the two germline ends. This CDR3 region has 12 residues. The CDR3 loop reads CASSLVADTQYF. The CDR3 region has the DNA TGTGCCAGCAGCTTGGTAGCAGATACGCAGTATTTT. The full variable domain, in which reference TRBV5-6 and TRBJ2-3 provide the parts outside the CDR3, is DAGVTQSPTHLIKTRGQQVTLRCSPKSGHDTVSWYQQALGQGPQFIFQYYEEEERQRGNFPDRFSGHQFPNYSSELNVNALLLGDSALYLCASSLVADTQYFGPGTRLTVL.

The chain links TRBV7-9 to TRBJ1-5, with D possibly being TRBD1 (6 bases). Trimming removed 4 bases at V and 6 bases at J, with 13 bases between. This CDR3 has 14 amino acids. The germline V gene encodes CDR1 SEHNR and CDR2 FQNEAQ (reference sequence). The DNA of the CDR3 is TGTGCCAGCAGCTCTTCGACAGGCTCTCAGCCCCAGCATTTT. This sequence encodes CASSSSTGSQPQHF.

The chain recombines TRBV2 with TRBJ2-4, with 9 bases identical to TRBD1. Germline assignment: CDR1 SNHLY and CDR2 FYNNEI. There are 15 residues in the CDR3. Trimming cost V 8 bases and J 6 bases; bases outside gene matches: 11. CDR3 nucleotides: TGTGCCAGCGGGGAGGGACAGGGCGCAAGAAACATTCAGTACTTC. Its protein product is CASGEGQGARNIQYF.

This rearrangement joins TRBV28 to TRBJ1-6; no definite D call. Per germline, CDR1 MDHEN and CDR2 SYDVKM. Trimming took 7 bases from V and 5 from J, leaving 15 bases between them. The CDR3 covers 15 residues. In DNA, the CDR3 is TGTGCCAGCAACAAATACACAAGAGATAATTCACCCCTCCACTTT. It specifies CASNKYTRDNSPLHF.

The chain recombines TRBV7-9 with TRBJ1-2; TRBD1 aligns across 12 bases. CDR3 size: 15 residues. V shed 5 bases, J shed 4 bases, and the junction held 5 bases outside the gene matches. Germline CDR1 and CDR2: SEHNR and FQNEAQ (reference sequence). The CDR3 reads CASSIGTGGSYGYTF. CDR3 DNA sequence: TGTGCCAGCAGCATAGGGACAGGGGGCAGCTATGGCTACACCTTC.

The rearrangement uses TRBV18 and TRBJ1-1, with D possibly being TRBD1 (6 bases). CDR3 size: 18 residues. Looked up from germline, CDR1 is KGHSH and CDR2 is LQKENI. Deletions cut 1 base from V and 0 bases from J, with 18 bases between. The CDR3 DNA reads TGTGCCAGCTCACCACACCAACCCAGTGGGGGCCTGAACACTGAAGCTTTCTTT. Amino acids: CASSPHQPSGGLNTEAFF.